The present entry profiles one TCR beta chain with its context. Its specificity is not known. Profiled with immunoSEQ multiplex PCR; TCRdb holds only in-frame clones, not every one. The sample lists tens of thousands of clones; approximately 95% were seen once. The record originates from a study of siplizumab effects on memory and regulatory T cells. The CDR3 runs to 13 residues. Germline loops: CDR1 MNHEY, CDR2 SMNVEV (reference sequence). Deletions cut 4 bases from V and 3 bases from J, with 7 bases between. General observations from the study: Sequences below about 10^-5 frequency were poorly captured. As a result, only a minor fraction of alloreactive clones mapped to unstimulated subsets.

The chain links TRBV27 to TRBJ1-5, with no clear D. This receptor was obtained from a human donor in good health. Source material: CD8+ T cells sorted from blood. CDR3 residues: CASSSGSNQPQHF. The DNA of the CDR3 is TGTGCCAGCAGTTCCGGCTCCAATCAGCCCCAGCATTTT.